The 8 T cell receptor beta chains in this list originate from one sample, sequenced in a study of cytomegalovirus exposure and HLA in healthy donors. The primer mix had 60 Vbeta and 13 Jbeta primers. The data were produced by immunoSEQ multiplex PCR, yet TCRdb's version contains in-frame clones alone and is incomplete. The repertoire table contains 68,000 or so clones. Input material: PBMCs. The source of these receptors is a boy between 5 and 17 years old in good health and CMV-seronegative.

This chain uses TRBV5-1 with TRBJ1-1; D might be TRBD1 (6 bases). Germline V gives CDR1 SGHRS, CDR2 YFSETQ. V lost 0 bases, J lost 8 bases, and 26 bases lay in between. The CDR3 has 18 amino acids. CDR3 DNA sequence: TGCGCCAGCAGCTTGGAGGCCCTAAATACCGACGGACAGTCAGAAGCTTTCTTT. Translation gives CASSLEALNTDGQSEAFF.

The chain links TRBV7-2 to TRBJ1-5, with 8 bases that match TRBD1. CDR1 is SGHTA, CDR2 FQGNSA, per germline. The CDR3 extends over 15 amino acids. After removal of 2 bases from V and 5 bases from J, the junction contained 5 bases not matched to a gene. CDR3 DNA: TGTGCCAGCAGCTTACCCGACAGGGGAGATCAGCCCCAGCATTTT. Amino acids: CASSLPDRGDQPQHF.

The chain has TRBV11-3 and TRBJ2-5; D perhaps matches TRBD2 (5 bases). V lost 1 base and J lost 2, with 11 bases in between. Germline V gene sequence: CDR1 SGHNT, CDR2 YENEEA. This CDR3 comprises 15 residues. CDR3 residues: CASSLGPGGQETQYF. DNA of the CDR3: TGTGCCAGCAGCTTAGGCCCAGGAGGTCAAGAGACCCAGTACTTC.

The chain links TRBV11-2 to TRBJ2-5; D is ambiguous. The assigned J gene may be wrong: the sequence end matches TRBJ2-7 better. CDR3 length: 12 amino acids. Germline lookup yields CDR1 SGHAT and CDR2 FQNNGV. The chain's CDR3 is CASSPPVYEQYF. The CDR3, as DNA: TGTGCCAGCAGCCCCCCGGTCTACGAGCAGTACTTC.

The chain joins TRBV19 to TRBJ2-5, with TRBD1 as a possible D gene (6 bases). Trimming stripped 4 bases from V and 1 base from J, with 10 bases between. Germline CDR1 reads LNHDA; CDR2 reads SQIVND (reference sequence). The CDR3 runs to 14 residues. CDR3 coding DNA: TGTGCCAGTAGTAAGGGACATACCCAAGAGACCCAGTACTTC. Translation: CASSKGHTQETQYF.

The V gene is TRBV9, the J gene TRBJ2-7, with 11 nucleotides matching TRBD2. Germline V CDR1 and CDR2: SGDLS, YYNGEE. The CDR3 is made up of 14 amino acids. After removal of 3 bases from V and 3 bases from J, the junction contained 2 bases not matched to a gene. This CDR3 is CASSAGLAVYEQYF. The CDR3 DNA is TGTGCCAGCAGCGCGGGACTAGCGGTCTACGAGCAGTACTTC.

The rearrangement joins TRBV7-8 to TRBJ2-5; TRBD2 is a possible D gene (6 bases). Germline V gene data show CDR1 as SGHVS and CDR2 as FQNEAQ. The CDR3 runs to 16 residues. V gave up 0 bases and J gave up 4 bases, with 15 bases separating them. This CDR3 is CASSLALAGSLETQYF. Here the CDR3 DNA reads TGTGCCAGCAGCTTAGCGCTGGCCGGGAGCCTAGAGACCCAGTACTTC.

V is TRBV7-9 and J is TRBJ2-7; D unclear. The CDR3 length is 11 residues. Trimming left V 7 bases short and J 6 bases short, with 10 bases between. The germline CDR1 and CDR2 sequences are SEHNR and FQNEAQ (reference sequence). The CDR3 DNA follows: TGTGCCAGCAACGTGGCAACCGAGCAGTACTTC. Its translation: CASNVATEQYF.